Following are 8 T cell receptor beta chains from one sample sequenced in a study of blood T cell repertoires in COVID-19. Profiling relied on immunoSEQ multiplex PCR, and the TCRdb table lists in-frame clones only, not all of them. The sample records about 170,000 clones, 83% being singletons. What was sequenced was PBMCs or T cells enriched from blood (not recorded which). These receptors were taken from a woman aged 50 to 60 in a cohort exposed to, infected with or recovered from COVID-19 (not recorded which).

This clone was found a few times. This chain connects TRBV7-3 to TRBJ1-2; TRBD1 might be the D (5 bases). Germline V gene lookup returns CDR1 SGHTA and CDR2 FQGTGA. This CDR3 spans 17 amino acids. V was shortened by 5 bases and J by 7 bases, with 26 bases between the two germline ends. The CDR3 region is CASSPRTDRLGLGGYTF. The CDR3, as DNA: TGTGCCAGCAGCCCCAGAACGGATCGGTTGGGGCTCGGTGGCTACACCTTC.

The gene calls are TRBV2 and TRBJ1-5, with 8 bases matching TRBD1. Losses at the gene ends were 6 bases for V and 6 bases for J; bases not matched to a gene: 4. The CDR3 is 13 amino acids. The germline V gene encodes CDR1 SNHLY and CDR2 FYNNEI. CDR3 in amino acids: CASRGQGVQPQHF. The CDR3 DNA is TGTGCCAGCAGAGGACAGGGCGTTCAGCCCCAGCATTTT.

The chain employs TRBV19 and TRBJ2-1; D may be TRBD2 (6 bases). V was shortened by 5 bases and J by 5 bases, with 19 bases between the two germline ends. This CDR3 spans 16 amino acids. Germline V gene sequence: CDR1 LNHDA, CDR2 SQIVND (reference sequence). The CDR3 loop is CASSGLSGNYHNEQFF. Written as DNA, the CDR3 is TGTGCCAGTAGTGGTCTTAGCGGAAACTACCACAATGAGCAGTTCTTC.

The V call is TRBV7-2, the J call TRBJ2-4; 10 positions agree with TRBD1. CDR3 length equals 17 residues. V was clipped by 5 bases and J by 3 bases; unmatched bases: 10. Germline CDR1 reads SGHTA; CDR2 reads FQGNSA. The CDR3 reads CASSLSGTGVGKNIQYF. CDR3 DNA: TGTGCCAGCAGCCTGTCCGGGACAGGGGTGGGCAAAAACATTCAGTACTTC.

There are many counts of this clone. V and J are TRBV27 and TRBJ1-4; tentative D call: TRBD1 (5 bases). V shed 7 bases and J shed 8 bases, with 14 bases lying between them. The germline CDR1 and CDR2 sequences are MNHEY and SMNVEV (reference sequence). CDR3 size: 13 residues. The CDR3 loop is CASTPGGGEKLFF. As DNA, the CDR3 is TGTGCCAGCACACCGGGGGGTGGAGAAAAACTGTTTTTT. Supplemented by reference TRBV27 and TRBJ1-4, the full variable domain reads EAQVTQNPRYLITVTGKKLTVTCSQNMNHEYMSWYRQDPGLGLRQIYYSMNVEVTDKGDVPEGYKVSRKEKRNFPLILESPSPNQTSLYFCASTPGGGEKLFFGSGTQLSVL.

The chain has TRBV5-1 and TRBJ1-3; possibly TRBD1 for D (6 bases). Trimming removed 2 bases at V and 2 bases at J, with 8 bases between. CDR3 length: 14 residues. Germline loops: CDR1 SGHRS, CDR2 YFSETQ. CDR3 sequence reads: CASSLGGAGNTIYF. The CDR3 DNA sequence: TGCGCCAGCAGCTTAGGGGGGGCTGGAAACACCATATATTTT.

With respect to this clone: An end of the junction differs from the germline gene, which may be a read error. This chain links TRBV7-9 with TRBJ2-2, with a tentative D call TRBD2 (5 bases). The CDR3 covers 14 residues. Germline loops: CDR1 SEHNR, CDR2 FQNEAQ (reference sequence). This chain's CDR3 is CAEMGRTNSGELFF. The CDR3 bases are TGTGCCGAAATGGGGAGAACTAACAGCGGGGAGCTGTTTTTT.

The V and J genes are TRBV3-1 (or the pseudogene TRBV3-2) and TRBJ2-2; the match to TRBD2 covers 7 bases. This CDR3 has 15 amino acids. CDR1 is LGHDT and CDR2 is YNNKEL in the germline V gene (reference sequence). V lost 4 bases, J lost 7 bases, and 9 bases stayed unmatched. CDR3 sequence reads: CASSRGGTGVGELFF. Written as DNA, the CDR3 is TGTGCCAGCAGCCGCGGGGGAACGGGAGTCGGGGAGCTGTTTTTT.